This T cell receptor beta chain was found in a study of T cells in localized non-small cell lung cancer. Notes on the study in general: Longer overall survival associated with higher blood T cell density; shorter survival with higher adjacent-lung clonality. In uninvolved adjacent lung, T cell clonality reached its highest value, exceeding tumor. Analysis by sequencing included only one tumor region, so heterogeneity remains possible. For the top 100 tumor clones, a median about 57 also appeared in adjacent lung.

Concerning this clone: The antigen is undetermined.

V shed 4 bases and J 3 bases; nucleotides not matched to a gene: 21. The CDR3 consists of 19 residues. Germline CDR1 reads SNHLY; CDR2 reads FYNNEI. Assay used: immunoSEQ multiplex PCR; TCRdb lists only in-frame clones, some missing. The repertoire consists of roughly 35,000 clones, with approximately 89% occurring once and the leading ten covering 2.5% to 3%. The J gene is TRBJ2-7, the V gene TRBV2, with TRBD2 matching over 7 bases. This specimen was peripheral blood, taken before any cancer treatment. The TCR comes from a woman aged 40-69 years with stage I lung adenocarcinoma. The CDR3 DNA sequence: TGTGCCAGCAGTGTTCCTGCTGCGGGAGTGAATTGGGGTGACTACGAGCAGTACTTC. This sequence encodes CASSVPAAGVNWGDYEQYF.